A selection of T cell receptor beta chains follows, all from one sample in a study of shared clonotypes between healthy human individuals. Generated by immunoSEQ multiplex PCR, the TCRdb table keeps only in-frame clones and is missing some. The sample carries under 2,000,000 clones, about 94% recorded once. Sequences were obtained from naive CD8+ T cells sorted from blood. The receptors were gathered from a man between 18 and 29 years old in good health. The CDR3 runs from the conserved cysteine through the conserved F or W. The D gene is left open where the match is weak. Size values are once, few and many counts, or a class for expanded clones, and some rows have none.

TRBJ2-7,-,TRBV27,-,TGTGCCAGCAGTTTATCGATGGCTGGCGAGCAGTACTTC,CASSLSMAGEQYF
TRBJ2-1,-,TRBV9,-,TGTGCCAGCAGCGTTGGGGGACCTGGCGATGAGCAGTTCTTC,CASSVGGPGDEQFF
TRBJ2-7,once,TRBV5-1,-,TGCGCCAGCAGCCTAGGGCCGGACTACGAGCAGTACTTC,CASSLGPDYEQYF
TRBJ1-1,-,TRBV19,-,TGTGCCAGTAGTAGGGACGCCAGAGGGGGCACTGAAGCTTTCTTT,CASSRDARGGTEAFF
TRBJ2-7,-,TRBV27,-,TGTGCCAGCAGTTTAACAGGGTATCACGAGCAGTACTTC,CASSLTGYHEQYF
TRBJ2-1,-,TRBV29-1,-,TGCAGCGTTGAGGTCTGGGACAATGAGCAGTTCTTC,CSVEVWDNEQFF
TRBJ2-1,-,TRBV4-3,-,TGCGCCAGCAGCCCTTTCTTTGAACTACCAAATGAGCAGTTCTTC,CASSPFFELPNEQFF
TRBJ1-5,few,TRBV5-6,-,TGTGCCAGCAGCTTGGAACGGGGCAATCAGCCCCAGCATTTT,CASSLERGNQPQHF
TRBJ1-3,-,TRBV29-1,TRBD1,TGCAGCGTGGAAGGGGGACAGGCTAATTCTCCTGGAAACACCATATATTTT,CSVEGGQANSPGNTIYF
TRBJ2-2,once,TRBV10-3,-,TGTGCCATCAGCTTCTCCGACAGCGCGAACACCGGGGAGCTGTTTTTT,CAISFSDSANTGELFF
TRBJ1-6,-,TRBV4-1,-,TGCGCCAGCAGCCAGGGAAGAAATTCACCCCTCCACTTT,CASSQGRNSPLHF
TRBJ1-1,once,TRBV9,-,TGTGCCAGCAGCGTCGGCAGGGTGGACACTGAAGCTTTCTTT,CASSVGRVDTEAFF
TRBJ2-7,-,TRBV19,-,TGTGCCAGTAGTTACAAGGCCGGGGTATACGAGCAGTACTTC,CASSYKAGVYEQYF
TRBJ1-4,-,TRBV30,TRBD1,TGTGCCTGGAACCCCGGGACAGGGAATGAAAAACTGTTTTTT,CAWNPGTGNEKLFF
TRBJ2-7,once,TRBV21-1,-,TGTGCCAGCAGCAAGGGACAGCGGAACTGGGAGCAGTACTTC,CASSKGQRNWEQYF
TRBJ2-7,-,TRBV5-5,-,TGTGCCAGCAGCCTAGGGGGGAGTAACTACGAGCAGTACTTC,CASSLGGSNYEQYF
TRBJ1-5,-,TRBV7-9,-,TGTGCCAGCAGCTTAGGCCAGGGTTGGCCCCAGCATTTT,CASSLGQGWPQHF
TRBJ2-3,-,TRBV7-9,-,TGTGCCAGCAGCTTAGAGGAAGGCACAGATACGCAGTATTTT,CASSLEEGTDTQYF
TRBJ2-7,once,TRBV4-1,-,TGCGCCAGCAGCCAAGATCGGGCAGTAGCGTACGAGCAGTACTTC,CASSQDRAVAYEQYF
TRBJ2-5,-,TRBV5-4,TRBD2,TGTGCCAGCAGACGTCTAGCGGACCTACAAGAGACCCAGTACTTC,CASRRLADLQETQYF
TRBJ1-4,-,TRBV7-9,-,TGTGCCAGCAGTAGCTTAGAATTATATGAAAAACTGTTTTTT,CASSSLELYEKLFF
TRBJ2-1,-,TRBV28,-,TGTGCCAGCAGTTTAATACAGGAGCAGTTCTTC,CASSLIQEQFF
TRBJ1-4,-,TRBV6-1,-,TGTGCCAGCAGCCCGGTCGGTGGAGGGGAAAAACTGTTTTTT,CASSPVGGGEKLFF
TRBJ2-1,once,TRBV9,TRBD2,TGTGCCAGCAGCGCGCAACTAGCGGGAGTACGGGGTGAGCAGTTCTTC,CASSAQLAGVRGEQFF
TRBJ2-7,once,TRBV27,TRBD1,TGTGCCAGCAGTTCCGGGACAGCGCTTTCCTACGAGCAGTACTTC,CASSSGTALSYEQYF
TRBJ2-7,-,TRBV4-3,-,TGCGCCAGCAGCCAAGATCCGGCAGGTGAATACGAGCAGTACTTC,CASSQDPAGEYEQYF
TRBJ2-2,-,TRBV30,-,TGTGCCTGGTTTCCCAACGGGCCCGGGGAGCTGTTTTTT,CAWFPNGPGELFF
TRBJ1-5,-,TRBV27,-,TGTGCCAGCAGTTTCGACAGAGAGCAGCCCCAGCATTTT,CASSFDREQPQHF
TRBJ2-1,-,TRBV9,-,TGTGCCAGCAGCCTAGACAGTCTCTCCTACAATGAGCAGTTCTTC,CASSLDSLSYNEQFF
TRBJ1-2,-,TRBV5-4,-,TGTGCCAGCAGCGGTCCAGGGCAGGGTGGCTACACCTTC,CASSGPGQGGYTF
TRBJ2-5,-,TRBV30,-,TGTGCCTGGAGTGGAGTAGGTCAAGAGACCCAGTACTTC,CAWSGVGQETQYF
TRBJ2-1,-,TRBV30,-,TGTGCCTGGGGCCCCACCAATGAGCAGTTCTTC,CAWGPTNEQFF
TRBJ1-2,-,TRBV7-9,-,TGTGCCAGCAGCTTAGATGGCTACACCTTC,CASSLDGYTF
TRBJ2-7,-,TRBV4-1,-,TGCGCCAGCAGCCAGGCCCACTCGGGGTCCTACGAGCAGTACTTC,CASSQAHSGSYEQYF
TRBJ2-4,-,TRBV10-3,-,TGTGCCATCAGTGAGTCGATCGAGGACCAGGGAGACAAAAACATTCAGTACTTC,CAISESIEDQGDKNIQYF
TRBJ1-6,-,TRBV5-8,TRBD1,TGTGCCAGCAGCTACGGACAGGGCCATAATTCACCCCTCCACTTT,CASSYGQGHNSPLHF
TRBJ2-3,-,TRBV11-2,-,TGTGCCAGCAGCTTATACAACACAGATACGCAGTATTTT,CASSLYNTDTQYF
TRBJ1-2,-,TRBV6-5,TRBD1,TGTGCCAGCAATACGGGGAGACAGGGCAACTATGGCTACACCTTC,CASNTGRQGNYGYTF
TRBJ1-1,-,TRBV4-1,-,TGCGCCAGCAGCCAAGGGGGCCGGAAGAACACTGAAGCTTTCTTT,CASSQGGRKNTEAFF
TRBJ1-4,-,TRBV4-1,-,TGCGCCAGCCTAGAGGTTTGGGGAGGGAGTAATGAAAAACTGTTTTTT,CASLEVWGGSNEKLFF
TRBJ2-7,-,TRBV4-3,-,TGCGCCAGCAGCCAATACAGGGAATACGAGCAGTACTTC,CASSQYREYEQYF
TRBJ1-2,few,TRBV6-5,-,TGTGCCAGCAGTTTGGCCCCGGAAGGGGGTGGTGGCTACACCTTC,CASSLAPEGGGGYTF